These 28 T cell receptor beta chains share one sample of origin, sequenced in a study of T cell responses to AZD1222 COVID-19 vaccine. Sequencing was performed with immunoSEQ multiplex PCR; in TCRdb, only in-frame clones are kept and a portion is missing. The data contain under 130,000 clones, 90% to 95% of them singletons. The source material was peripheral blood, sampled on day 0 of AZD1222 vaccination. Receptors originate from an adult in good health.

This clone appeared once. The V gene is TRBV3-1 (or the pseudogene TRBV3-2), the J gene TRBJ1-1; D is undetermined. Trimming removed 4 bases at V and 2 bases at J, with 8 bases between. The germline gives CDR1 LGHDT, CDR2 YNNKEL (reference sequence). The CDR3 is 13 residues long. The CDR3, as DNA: TGTGCCAGCAGCCCAACTGACAACACTGAAGCTTTCTTT. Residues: CASSPTDNTEAFF.

CDR3 region: CASSLSGVIEAFF. The DNA of the CDR3 is TGTGCCAGCAGCTTATCAGGGGTTATTGAAGCTTTCTTT. V and J are TRBV7-8 and TRBJ1-1, with a weak D call TRBD1 (6 bases). With 2 bases removed from V and 7 bases from J, the gap between germline ends came to 11 bases. CDR1 and CDR2 (germline): SGHVS, FQNEAQ. This CDR3 region has 13 residues.

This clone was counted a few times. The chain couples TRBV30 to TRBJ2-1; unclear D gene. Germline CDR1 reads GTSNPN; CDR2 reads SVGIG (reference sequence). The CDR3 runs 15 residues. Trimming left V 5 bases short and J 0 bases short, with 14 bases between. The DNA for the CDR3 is TGTGCCTGGGGCTATCTCGCAAGCTCCTACAATGAGCAGTTCTTC. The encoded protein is CAWGYLASSYNEQFF.

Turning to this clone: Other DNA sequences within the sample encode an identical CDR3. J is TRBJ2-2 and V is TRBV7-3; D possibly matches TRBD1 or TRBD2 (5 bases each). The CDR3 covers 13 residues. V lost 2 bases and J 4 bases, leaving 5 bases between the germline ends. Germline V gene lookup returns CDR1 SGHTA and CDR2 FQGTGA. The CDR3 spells CASSLGGTGELFF. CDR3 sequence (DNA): TGTGCCAGCAGCTTAGGGGGCACCGGGGAGCTGTTTTTT.

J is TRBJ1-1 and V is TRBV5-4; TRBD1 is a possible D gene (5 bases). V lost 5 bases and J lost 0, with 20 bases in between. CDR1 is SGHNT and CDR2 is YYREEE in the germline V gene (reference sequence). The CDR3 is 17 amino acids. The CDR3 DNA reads TGTGCCAGCAGTTCCGGCGGGGCGCGGGGGATGAACACTGAAGCTTTCTTT. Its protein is CASSSGGARGMNTEAFF.

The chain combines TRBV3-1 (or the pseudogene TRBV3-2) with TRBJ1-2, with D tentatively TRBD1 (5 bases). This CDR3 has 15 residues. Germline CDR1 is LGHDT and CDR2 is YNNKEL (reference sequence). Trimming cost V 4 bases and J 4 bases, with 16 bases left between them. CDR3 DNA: TGTGCCAGCAGCCCCATAAGTGGGGGGACCTATGGCTACACCTTC. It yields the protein CASSPISGGTYGYTF.

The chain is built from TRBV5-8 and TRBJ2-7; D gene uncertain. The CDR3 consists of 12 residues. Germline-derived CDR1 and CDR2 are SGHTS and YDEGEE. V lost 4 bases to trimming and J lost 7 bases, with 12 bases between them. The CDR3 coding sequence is TGTGCCAGCAGCCCACGGCTTGTGGAGCAGTACTTC. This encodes CASSPRLVEQYF.

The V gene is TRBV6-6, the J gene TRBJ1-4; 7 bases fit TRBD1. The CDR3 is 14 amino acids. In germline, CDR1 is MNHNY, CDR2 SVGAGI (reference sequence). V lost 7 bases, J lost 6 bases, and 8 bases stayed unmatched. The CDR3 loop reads CASKGAGTYEKLFF. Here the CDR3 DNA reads TGTGCCAGCAAGGGGGCCGGGACTTATGAAAAACTGTTTTTT.

The CDR3 reads CASSLGGGWDTEAFF. CDR3 DNA: TGCGCCAGCAGCTTGGGTGGGGGTTGGGACACTGAAGCTTTCTTT. This sequence joins TRBV5-1 and TRBJ1-1, with D tentatively TRBD1 (5 bases). CDR1 is SGHRS and CDR2 is YFSETQ in the germline V gene. V was shortened by 0 bases and J by 3 bases, with 12 bases between the two germline ends. CDR3 size: 15 residues.

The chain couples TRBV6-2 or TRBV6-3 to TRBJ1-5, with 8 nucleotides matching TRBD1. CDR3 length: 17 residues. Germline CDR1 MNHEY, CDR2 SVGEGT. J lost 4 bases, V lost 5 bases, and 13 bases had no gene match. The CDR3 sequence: CASSLKAGQGRNQPQHF. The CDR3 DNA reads TGTGCCAGCAGTCTAAAGGCTGGACAGGGCCGGAATCAGCCCCAGCATTTT.

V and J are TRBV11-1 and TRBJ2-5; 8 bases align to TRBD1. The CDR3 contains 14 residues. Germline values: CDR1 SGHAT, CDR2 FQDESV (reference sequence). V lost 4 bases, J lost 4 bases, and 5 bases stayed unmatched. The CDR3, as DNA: TGTGCCAGCAGCTCCAGACAGGGGACAGAGACCCAGTACTTC. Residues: CASSSRQGTETQYF.

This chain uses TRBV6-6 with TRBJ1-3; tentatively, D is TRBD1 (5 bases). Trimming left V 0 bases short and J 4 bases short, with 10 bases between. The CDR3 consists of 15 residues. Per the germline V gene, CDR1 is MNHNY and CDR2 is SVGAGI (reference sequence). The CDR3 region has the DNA TGTGCCAGCAGTTACTCGGAGGGGCGAGGAAACACCATATATTTT. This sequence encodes CASSYSEGRGNTIYF.

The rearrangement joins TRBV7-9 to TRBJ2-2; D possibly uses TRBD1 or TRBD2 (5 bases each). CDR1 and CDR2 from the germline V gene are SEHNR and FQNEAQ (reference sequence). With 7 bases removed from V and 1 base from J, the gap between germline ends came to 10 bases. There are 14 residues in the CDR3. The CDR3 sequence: CASMARGNTGELFF. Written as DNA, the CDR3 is TGTGCCAGCATGGCGAGGGGGAACACCGGGGAGCTGTTTTTT.

The CDR3 DNA is TGCGCCAGCAGCCAAGGGGGTATAGGTTGGGAGCAGTACTTC. Protein product: CASSQGGIGWEQYF. The chain carries TRBV4-1 and TRBJ2-7; no clear D gene. The CDR3 runs 14 residues. Germline V gene sequence: CDR1 MGHRA, CDR2 YSYEKL. V was clipped by 1 base and J by 7 bases, with 14 bases between them.

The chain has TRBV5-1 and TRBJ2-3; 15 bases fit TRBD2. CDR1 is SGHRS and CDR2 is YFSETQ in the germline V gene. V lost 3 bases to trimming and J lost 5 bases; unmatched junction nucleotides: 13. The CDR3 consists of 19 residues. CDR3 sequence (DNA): TGCGCCAGCAGCTCCTGGGGACTAGCGGGGGGCCACATTCGAGATACGCAGTATTTT. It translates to CASSSWGLAGGHIRDTQYF.

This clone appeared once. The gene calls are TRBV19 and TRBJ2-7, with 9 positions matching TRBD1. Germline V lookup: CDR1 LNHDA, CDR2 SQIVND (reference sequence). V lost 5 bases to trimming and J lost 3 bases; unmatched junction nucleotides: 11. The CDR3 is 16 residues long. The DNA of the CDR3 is TGTGCCAGTAGTCCTCGGACGGTGGGACAGGGCTACGAGCAGTACTTC. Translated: CASSPRTVGQGYEQYF.

The CDR3 here is CASSAYDRVGQFF. DNA for the CDR3: TGTGCCAGCAGCGCCTATGACAGAGTGGGGCAGTTCTTC. V is TRBV9 and J is TRBJ2-1; weak D call: TRBD1 (5 bases). This CDR3 has 13 residues. CDR1 and CDR2 from the germline V gene are SGDLS and YYNGEE. V was pared by 3 bases and J by 12 bases, with 16 bases between.

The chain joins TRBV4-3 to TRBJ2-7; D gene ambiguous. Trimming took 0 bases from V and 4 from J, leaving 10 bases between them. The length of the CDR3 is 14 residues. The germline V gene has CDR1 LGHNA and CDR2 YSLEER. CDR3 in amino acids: CASSQDSSGYEQYF. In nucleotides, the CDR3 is TGCGCCAGCAGCCAAGACTCTTCCGGGTACGAGCAGTACTTC.

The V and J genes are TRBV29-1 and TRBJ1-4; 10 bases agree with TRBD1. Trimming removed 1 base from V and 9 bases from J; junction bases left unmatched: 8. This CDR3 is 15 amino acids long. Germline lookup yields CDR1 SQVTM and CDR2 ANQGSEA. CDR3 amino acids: CSVEGGQGGVKKLFF. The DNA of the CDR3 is TGCAGCGTTGAAGGCGGACAGGGGGGGGTCAAAAAACTGTTTTTT.

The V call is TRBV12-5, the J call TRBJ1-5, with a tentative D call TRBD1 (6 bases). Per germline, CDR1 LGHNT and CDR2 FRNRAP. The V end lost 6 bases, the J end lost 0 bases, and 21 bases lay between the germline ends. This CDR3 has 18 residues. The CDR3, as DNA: TGTGCTAGTGGCCGACTAGTTGGACAGCCCTATAGCAATCAGCCCCAGCATTTT. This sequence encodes CASGRLVGQPYSNQPQHF.

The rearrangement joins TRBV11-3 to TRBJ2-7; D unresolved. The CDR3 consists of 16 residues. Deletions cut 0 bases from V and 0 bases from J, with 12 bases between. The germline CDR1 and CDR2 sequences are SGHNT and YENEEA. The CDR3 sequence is CASSLDLRDPSYEQYF. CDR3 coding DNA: TGTGCCAGCAGCTTAGATCTAAGGGATCCCTCCTACGAGCAGTACTTC.

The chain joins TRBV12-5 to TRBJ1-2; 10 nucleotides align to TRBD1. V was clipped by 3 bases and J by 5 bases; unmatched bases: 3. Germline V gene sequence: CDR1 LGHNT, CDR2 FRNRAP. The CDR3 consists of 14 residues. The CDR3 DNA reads TGTGCTAGTGGTTTTGGGACAGGGGATTATGGCTACACCTTC. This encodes CASGFGTGDYGYTF.

The CDR3 nucleotides read TGTGCCAGCAAGGGCCTAGACGCAGATACGCAGTATTTT. This sequence encodes CASKGLDADTQYF. This sequence joins TRBV5-4 and TRBJ2-3; D gene unclear. The CDR3 sequence is 13 residues long. Germline V lookup: CDR1 SGHNT, CDR2 YYREEE (reference sequence). Trimming took off 6 bases at V and 4 bases at J, with 12 bases between the two ends.

CDR3 residues: CASRPRGGGNTIYF. Written as DNA, the CDR3 is TGTGCCAGCAGGCCTCGAGGTGGTGGAAACACCATATATTTT. The rearrangement uses TRBV3-1 (or the pseudogene TRBV3-2) and TRBJ1-3; no definite D call. The CDR3 loop spans 14 amino acids. Germline V lookup: CDR1 LGHDT, CDR2 YNNKEL (reference sequence). Between the trimmed V and J ends, which lost 6 bases and 3 bases, there was a span of 12 bases.

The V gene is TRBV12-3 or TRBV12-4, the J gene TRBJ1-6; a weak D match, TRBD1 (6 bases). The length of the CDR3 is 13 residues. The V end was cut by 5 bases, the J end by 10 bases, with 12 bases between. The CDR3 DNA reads TGTGCCAGCAGTGTGGGGACAAACTCACCCCTCCACTTT. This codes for CASSVGTNSPLHF.

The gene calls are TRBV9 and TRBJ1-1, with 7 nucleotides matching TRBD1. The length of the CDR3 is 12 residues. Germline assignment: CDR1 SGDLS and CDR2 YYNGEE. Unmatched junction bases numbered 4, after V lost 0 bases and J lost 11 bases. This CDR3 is CASSVDQGEAFF. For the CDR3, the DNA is TGTGCCAGCAGCGTAGATCAGGGGGAGGCTTTCTTT.

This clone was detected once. The CDR3 DNA is TGTGCCAGCAGTGTATCCTACGAGCAGTACTTC. Translating gives CASSVSYEQYF. The chain uses TRBV28 and TRBJ2-7; no firm D call. V lost 5 bases and J lost 1, with 3 bases in between. The germline gives CDR1 MDHEN, CDR2 SYDVKM. The CDR3 runs to 11 residues.

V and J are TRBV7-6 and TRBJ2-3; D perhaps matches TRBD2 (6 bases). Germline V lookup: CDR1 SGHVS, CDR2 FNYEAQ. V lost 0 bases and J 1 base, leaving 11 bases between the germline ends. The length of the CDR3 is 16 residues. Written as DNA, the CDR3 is TGTGCCAGCAGCTTAGCGCTTCTAGCGCGCACAGATACGCAGTATTTT. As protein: CASSLALLARTDTQYF.